This T cell receptor (beta chain) is from a study of blood T cell repertoires in COVID-19. Sequenced by immunoSEQ multiplex PCR; TCRdb stores in-frame clones only, minus some. Among approximately 150,000 clones, approximately 88% were seen once, and the ten largest hold about 1.4%. Trimming cost V 7 bases and J 3 bases, with 16 bases left between them. There are 14 residues in the CDR3. Germline V gene sequence: CDR1 MNHNY, CDR2 SVGAGI (reference sequence). The sequence derives from a woman aged 45-59 years with acute or convalescent COVID-19. Material: peripheral blood. The V and J genes are TRBV6-6 and TRBJ2-7; D call uncertain. The CDR3 protein is CASNRGGANYEQYF. CDR3 sequence (DNA): TGTGCCAGCAATCGCGGTGGAGCCAACTACGAGCAGTACTTC.